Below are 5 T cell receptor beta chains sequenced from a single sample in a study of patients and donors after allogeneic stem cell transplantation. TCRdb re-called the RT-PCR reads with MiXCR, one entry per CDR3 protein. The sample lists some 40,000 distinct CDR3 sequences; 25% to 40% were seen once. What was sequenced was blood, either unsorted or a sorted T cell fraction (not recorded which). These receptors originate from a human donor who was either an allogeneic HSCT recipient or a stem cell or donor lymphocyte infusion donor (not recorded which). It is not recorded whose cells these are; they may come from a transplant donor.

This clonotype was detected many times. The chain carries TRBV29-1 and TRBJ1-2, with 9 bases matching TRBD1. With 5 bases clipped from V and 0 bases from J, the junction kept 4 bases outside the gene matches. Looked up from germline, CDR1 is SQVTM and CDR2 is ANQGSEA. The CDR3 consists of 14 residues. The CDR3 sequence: CSVWTGVSNYGYTF. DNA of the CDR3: TGCAGCGTTTGGACAGGGGTTTCTAACTATGGCTACACCTTC.

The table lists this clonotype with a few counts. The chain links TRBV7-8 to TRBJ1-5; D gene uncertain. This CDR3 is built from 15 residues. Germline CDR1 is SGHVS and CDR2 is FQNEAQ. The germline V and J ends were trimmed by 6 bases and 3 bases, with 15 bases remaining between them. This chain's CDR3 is CASSLNNVFNQPQHF. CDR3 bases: TGTGCCAGCAGTCTAAACAACGTCTTCAATCAGCCCCAGCATTTT.

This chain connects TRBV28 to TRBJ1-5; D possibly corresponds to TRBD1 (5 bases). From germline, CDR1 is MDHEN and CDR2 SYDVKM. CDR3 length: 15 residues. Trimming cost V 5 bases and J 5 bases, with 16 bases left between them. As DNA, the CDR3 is TGTGCCAGCAGTAGGGAATTGAGGGGATATCAGCCCCAGCATTTT. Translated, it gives CASSRELRGYQPQHF.

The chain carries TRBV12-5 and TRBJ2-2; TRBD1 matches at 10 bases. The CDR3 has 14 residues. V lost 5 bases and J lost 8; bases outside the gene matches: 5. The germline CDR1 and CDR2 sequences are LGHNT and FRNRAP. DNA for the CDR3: TGTGCTAGTGGTCCGGACAGGGGGTATGGGGAGCTGTTTTTT. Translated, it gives CASGPDRGYGELFF.

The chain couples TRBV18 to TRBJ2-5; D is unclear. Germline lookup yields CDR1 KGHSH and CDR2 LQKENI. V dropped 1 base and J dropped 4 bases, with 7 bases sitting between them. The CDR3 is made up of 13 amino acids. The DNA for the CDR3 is TGTGCCAGCTCACCACAGGGCTCAGAGACCCAGTACTTC. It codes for CASSPQGSETQYF. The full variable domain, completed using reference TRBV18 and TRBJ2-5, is NAGVMQNPRHLVRRRGQEARLRCSPMKGHSHVYWYRQLPEEGLKFMVYLQKENIIDESGMPKERFSAEFPKEGPSILRIQQVVRGDSAAYFCASSPQGSETQYFGPGTRLLVL.